This T cell receptor beta chain originates from a study of T cell responses to AZD1222 COVID-19 vaccine. Findings and limits, study-wide: Samples come after the peak T cell response, not at day 14. Baseline serostatus was positive in only a handful of AZD1222 recipients.

Data came from immunoSEQ multiplex PCR; TCRdb stores just in-frame clones and leaves some out. The profile shows 70,000 to 90,000 clones, 90% of them singletons. As regards this clone: Its antigen remains unknown.

Germline CDR1 GTSNPN, CDR2 SVGIG (reference sequence). This CDR3 region has 13 residues. J was trimmed by 5 bases and V by 8 bases; bases with no gene match: 8. The rearrangement uses TRBV30 and TRBJ2-5; 10 bases are a match to TRBD1. This clonotype originated in an adult in good health. The sample here was peripheral blood, taken on day 0 of AZD1222 vaccination. CDR3 bases: TGTGCCGCTCGGGGGACAGGGGTGGAGACCCAGTACTTC. The encoded protein is CAARGTGVETQYF. The full variable domain, with the rest looked up from reference TRBV30 and TRBJ2-5, is SQTIHQWPATLVQPVGSPLSLECTVEGTSNPNLYWYRQAAGRGLQLLFYSVGIGQISSEVPQNLSASRPQDRQFILSSKKLLLSDSGFYLCAARGTGVETQYFGPGTRLLVL.